The present TCR beta chain was sequenced within a study of T-cell memory formation after mild COVID-19 (TCRdb year 2021). About the investigation overall: Most TCR sequence clusters were specific to one of the two donors. T-cell clones expanding and contracting after mild COVID-19 in two donors were tracked by longitudinal TCRalpha and TCRbeta repertoire sequencing. The cohort was made up of two young adult volunteers, one female and one male, who were previously healthy. Study-wide findings and limitations: SARS-CoV-2 specificity was not confirmed for the second-wave clones peaking on day 37. Contracting CD4+ clones were found mainly in CM and EM memory subsets, while CD8+ clones were enriched in EMRA. Only two mild cases were covered by the study, and larger cohorts that include severe cases with pre-infection samples were considered necessary. The detection of some responding clones in pre-infection memory suggests that pre-existing cross-reactive memory T cells joined the SARS-CoV-2 response. Balanced CD4/CD8 phenotypes were observed for clones contracting from day 15 to 85, whereas a bias towards CD4+ was observed for a second wave of clones expanding from day 15 to 37.

Ficoll-Paque density gradient centrifugation was the method used to isolate PBMCs. Of note for this clonotype: Which antigen it targets is not known. Base qualities are not at hand, and no much larger clone is one base apart.

The listed sequencing device is Illumina NovaSeq 6000. cDNA libraries for TCRalpha and TCRbeta were prepared by 5'RACE using constant-segment primers, with sample barcodes and unique molecular identifiers added. RNA was extracted from every sample with Trizol reagent. The libraries were amplified in two PCR steps, and the second step added a second sample barcode and Illumina TruSeq adapters. Libraries were sequenced on an Illumina NovaSeq with 2 x 150 bp paired-end reads. The authors' analysis ran thus. With migec v1.2.7, reads were demultiplexed and then collapsed into UMI-guided consensus sequences. Using mixcr v2.1.11, the UMI consensuses were aligned to TRA and TRB V and J templates and assembled into clonotypes. A clonotype was counted as expanded or contracted only when both edgeR and NoisET called the clonotype significant, with the noise models trained on biological replicates. For edgeR calls, the thresholds were a false discovery rate-adjusted p below 0.01 and a log2 fold-change of 1. As an exploratory analysis of dynamics, PCA with hierarchical clustering was applied to max-normalized trajectories of the 1000 most abundant clonotypes. Separately sequenced CD4+ and CD8+ repertoires were used to assign the CD4 or CD8 phenotype of responding clones. Using fastp trimming at Q25 and MiXCR clonotype assembly, TCRdb reanalyzed the public sequencing data and kept in-frame beta chains. Each entry merges the rows of one CDR3 protein and shows their most common DNA and genes. TCRdb, rather than the study authors, made the V and J calls. This sample gives around 300,000 distinct CDR3 sequences in total; around an eighth of them show up just once. The ten largest clones add up to 20% to 25% of the sample.

The germline V gene specifies MGHRA as CDR1 and YSYEKL as CDR2. Inclusive of the bounding cysteine and phenylalanine, the CDR3 is 15 residues long. Only the CDR3 portion is preserved as DNA: 45 bases, with reading frame beginning at the first base. Here V drops 5 bases and J drops 1 base, and the junction holds 5 bases not matched to any gene. The sequence joins TRBV4-1 to TRBJ2-7, with TRBD1 matching 10 junction bases. This receptor was obtained from a man aged 18 to 29 who had mild COVID-19 (a few samples of this study predate the infection). The sample titles of this study are shuffled in the database, so cell type and time point are left out; the donor was told from shared clones. Material: PBMCs or a T cell subset sorted from them (not recorded which). The CDR3 corresponds to CASSYGQGESYEQYF. The bases read TGCGCCAGCAGCTACGGACAGGGGGAATCCTACGAGCAGTACTTC.